This TCR beta chain is drawn from a study of blood T cell repertoires in COVID-19 (dated by TCRdb to between 2020 and 2021). With respect to the entire study: The collaborator samples originated in the United States, Italy and Spain and spanned the acute and convalescent phases of COVID-19. Deeply sampled blood TCRbeta repertoires from subjects exposed to, actively infected with, or recovered from COVID-19 were included in the dataset. HLA class I and class II types, where available, came from metadata supplied by the sample provider rather than from assay-based typing. The samples were drawn from the first 160 participants of the ongoing ImmuneRACE study and from some 1,300 subjects provided by 6 global collaborators. The prospective study material was composed of cDNA or gDNA derived from T cells, B-cell-depleted T cells, or PBMCs. A freely available public database, intended as a resource for researchers studying the immune response to SARS-CoV-2, is where the repertoires were released. Sample metadata almost always included a de-identified subject ID, COVID-19 status, age in years and sex.

As concerns this clone: The target of this receptor is not known. A junction boundary mismatches the germline segment, possibly from a read error.

There are 11 amino acids in the CDR3, from cysteine to phenylalanine inclusive. Of the read, only the CDR3 DNA is kept; its 33 bases are in frame from base 1. For CDR1 and CDR2, the germline V gene (reference sequence) lists MNHNY and SVGAGI. Collaborating institutions collected whole blood in K2EDTA tubes following their own protocols. For TCRbeta analysis, collaborator samples were shipped as frozen whole blood, as isolated PBMCs, or as DNA extracted from either sample type. TCRbeta CDR3 regions were amplified from genomic DNA by means of the immunoSEQ Assay, a bias-controlled multiplex PCR. Under the source paper's analysis protocol: The number of nucleated cells in each sample was estimated from the amplification of reference gene primers within the assay. To quantify the absolute abundance of each unique TCRbeta CDR3 rearrangement, sequence reads were collapsed and filtered. For each sample, productive Simpson clonality was calculated as the square root of Simpson's diversity index across productive rearrangements. TCRdb obtained this table from immuneACCESS and retained in-frame rearrangements with V and J assigned. These tables miss some clones; where compared with another copy, unresolved V genes account for less than half of the shortfall, and the remainder is unexplained. V and J calls and clone size are those listed in that table; D and trimming were worked out from the DNA. The sample table records 200,000 or so clones; over 80% of these occur just once. Roughly 5.1% of the sample lies in the top ten.

Study-level results and caveats: Clinical and demographic metadata were provided uncurated, with the amount varying by source and participant.

The sequenced sample was peripheral blood. Rearrangement joined TRBV6-6 to TRBJ1-2; TRBD1 is a possible D gene, resting on 5 matching bases. The sequence was obtained from a woman in her twenties or thirties with acute or convalescent COVID-19. The DNA sequence is as follows: TGTGCCAGCAGTTACCGTGGGGCACTAGCTTTC. Its translation reads: CASSYRGALAF.